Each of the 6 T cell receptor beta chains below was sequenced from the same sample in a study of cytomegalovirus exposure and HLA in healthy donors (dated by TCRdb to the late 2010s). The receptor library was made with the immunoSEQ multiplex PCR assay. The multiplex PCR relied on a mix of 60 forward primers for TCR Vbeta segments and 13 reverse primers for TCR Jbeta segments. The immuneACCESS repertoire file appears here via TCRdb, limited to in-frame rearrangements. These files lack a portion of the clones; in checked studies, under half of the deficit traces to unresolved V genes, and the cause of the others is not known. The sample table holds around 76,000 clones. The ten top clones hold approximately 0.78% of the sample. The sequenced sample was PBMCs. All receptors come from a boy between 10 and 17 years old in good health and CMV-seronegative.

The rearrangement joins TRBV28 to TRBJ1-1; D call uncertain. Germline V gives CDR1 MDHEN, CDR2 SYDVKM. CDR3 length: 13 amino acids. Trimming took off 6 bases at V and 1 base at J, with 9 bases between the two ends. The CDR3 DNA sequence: TGTGCCAGCAGAAGTCTTAGGAACACTGAAGCTTTCTTT. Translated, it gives CASRSLRNTEAFF.

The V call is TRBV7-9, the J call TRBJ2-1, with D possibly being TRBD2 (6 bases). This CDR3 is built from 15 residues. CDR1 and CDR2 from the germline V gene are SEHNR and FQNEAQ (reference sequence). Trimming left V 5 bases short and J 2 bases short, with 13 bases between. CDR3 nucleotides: TGTGCCAGCAGCGGAGGGGAGACTACCTACAATGAGCAGTTCTTC. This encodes CASSGGETTYNEQFF.

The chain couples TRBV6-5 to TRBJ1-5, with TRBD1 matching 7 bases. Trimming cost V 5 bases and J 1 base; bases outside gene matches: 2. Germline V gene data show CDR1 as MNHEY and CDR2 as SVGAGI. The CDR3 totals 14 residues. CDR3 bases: TGTGCCAGCAGTCGGGACAGAAGCAATCAGCCCCAGCATTTT. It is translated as CASSRDRSNQPQHF.

The CDR3 protein is CASSPFSGTDNEQFF. CDR3 bases: TGTGCCAGCTCACCCTTTAGCGGGACCGACAATGAGCAGTTCTTC. The rearrangement links TRBV18 to TRBJ2-1; 8 bases agree with TRBD2. Germline V lookup: CDR1 KGHSH, CDR2 LQKENI. V lost 3 bases, J lost 5 bases, and 6 bases stayed unmatched. This CDR3 comprises 15 residues.

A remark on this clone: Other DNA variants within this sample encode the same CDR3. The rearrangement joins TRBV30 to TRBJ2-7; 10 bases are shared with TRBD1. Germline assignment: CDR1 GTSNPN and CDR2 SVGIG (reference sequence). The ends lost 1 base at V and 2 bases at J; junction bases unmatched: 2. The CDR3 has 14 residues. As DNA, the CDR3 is TGTGCCTGGAGTGGGGGGACAGGGGCCTACGAGCAGTACTTC. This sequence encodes CAWSGGTGAYEQYF. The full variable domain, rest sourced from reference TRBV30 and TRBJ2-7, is SQTIHQWPATLVQPVGSPLSLECTVEGTSNPNLYWYRQAAGRGLQLLFYSVGIGQISSEVPQNLSASRPQDRQFILSSKKLLLSDSGFYLCAWSGGTGAYEQYFGPGTRLTVT.

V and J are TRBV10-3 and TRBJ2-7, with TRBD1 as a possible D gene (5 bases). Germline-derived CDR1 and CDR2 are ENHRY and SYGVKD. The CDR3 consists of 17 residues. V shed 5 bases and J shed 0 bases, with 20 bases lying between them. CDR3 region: CAISSRTEDDSSYEQYF. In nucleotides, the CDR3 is TGTGCCATCAGTTCTCGCACCGAAGACGACAGCTCCTACGAGCAGTACTTC.